This record covers a single T cell receptor (beta chain). These data originate in a study of blood T cells in healthy people across ages. The CDR3 contains 13 residues. Trimming left V 8 bases short and J 5 bases short, with 13 bases between. Germline CDR1 and CDR2: MNHNS and SASEGT. Together with a sample-barcoded 5' primer, a J-beta primer mix was included in a second PCR lasting roughly 6 to 12 cycles. A single record per CDR3 protein comes from TCRdb applying MiXCR to the 5' RACE reads. The repertoire holds around 1,000,000 distinct CDR3 sequences, around 25% seen once, with around 0.75% in the top ten. These data also formed part of another study, on T cells of mothers and their children.

Sequencing was carried out using blood. The V and J genes are TRBV6-1 and TRBJ2-1; D gene unclear. This clonotype originated in a girl aged 2-10 years in good health. The CDR3 reads CASGSMIHNEQFF. The CDR3 nucleotides are TGTGCCAGCGGTTCCATGATTCACAATGAGCAGTTCTTC.